The sequence of this T cell receptor beta chain was determined in a study of spatial heterogeneity in lung cancer (dated by TCRdb to the late 2010s). For context, the study as a whole: Donors were about 70 patients with early-stage, untreated non-small cell lung cancer from the lung TRACERx cohort. Follow-up PBMC samples were sequenced whenever the samples were available, and the median time to follow-up was roughly two years after resection. Beta-chain transcripts were consistently detected in greater numbers than alpha-chain transcripts, which likely reflected higher beta-chain transcript abundance. In the raw uncorrected reads, each unique combination of TCR and UMI appeared on average more than ten times. TCR alpha and beta repertoires were quantitatively compared across multiple tumor regions, matched nontumor lung and blood in non-small cell lung cancer. Nonsynonymous mutation counts, determined by whole-exome sequencing of tumor tissue, were related to features of the TCR repertoire. Both alpha and beta chains were TCR-sequenced in samples taken at surgery, namely 220 tumor regions, fewer than 85 matched nontumor lung samples and 50 to 60 PBMC samples. Overall results and qualifications from the work: Ubiquitous expanded tumor TCRs were detected in blood more often at tumor resection than at routine follow-up. Confirming at a functional level the hypothesis that regional TCRs recognize regional mutations was considered to require additional single-cell paired TCR alpha and beta sequencing. Only about 14 patients were included in comparisons of baseline and follow-up blood repertoires.

Regarding this clonotype: The clone's antigen remains unknown. The record has no base qualities; no much larger clone is one base away.

The time point label corresponds to: blood at routine non-recurrence follow-up after resection. For TCR sequencing, whole RNA was extracted from tumor and nontumor lung tissue, or from cryopreserved PBMC samples, and no cell sorting was done. A patient was chosen for TCR sequencing only when enough RNA was available from at least two tumor regions. The CDR1 and CDR2 encoded by the germline V gene (reference sequence) are SSHAT and FNYEAQ. At the junction V is shortened by 0 bases and J by 5 bases; bases outside the gene matches: 6. The CDR3 spans 17 residues, from the cysteine through the phenylalanine. This entry keeps only the CDR3 DNA: 51 bases, framed from base 1. Receptors were amplified or captured by 5' RACE. Data came from a NextSeq 500. The TCR library protocol attached a unique molecular identifier to each TCR cDNA molecule to allow correction of PCR and sequencing errors. Under the source paper's analysis protocol: TCR identification, UMI-based error correction and CDR3 extraction were performed with Decombinator tools. TCRs above a frequency of 2 per 1,000, corresponding to the top 1% of the tumor frequency distribution, were defined as expanded. Each repertoire was subsampled 100 times to 5,000 TCRs, after which Renyi diversity was computed with the R vegan package. CDR3 similarity networks were constructed using string-kernel similarity of amino acid triplets, with links drawn between CDR3s whose pairwise similarity was above 0.82. TCRdb's own reprocessing of the public reads used fastp at Q25 and MiXCR and kept productive beta chains. Entries that share a CDR3 protein sequence are merged under the most common genes and DNA. TCRdb, not the original authors, processed these V and J calls. Across this sample there are some 120,000 distinct CDR3 sequences, with 12% seen only once. The ten largest clones capture approximately 16% of the sample.

The receptor chain draws on TRBV7-7 and TRBJ2-1, with 11 middle bases fitting TRBD1. The TCR comes from a male donor with early-stage non-small cell lung cancer. The sample was PBMCs, taken at follow-up. The CDR3: CASSLALGTGGNNEQFF. The nucleotides are TGTGCCAGCAGCTTAGCGCTGGGGACAGGGGGTAACAATGAGCAGTTCTTC. Outside the CDR3, residues come from the reference TRBV7-7 and TRBJ2-1 proteins, so the full variable domain is: GAGVSQSPRYKVTKRGQDVTLRCDPISSHATLYWYQQALGQGPEFLTYFNYEAQPDKSGLPSDRFSAERPEGSISTLTIQRTEQRDSAMYRCASSLALGTGGNNEQFFGPGTRLTVL.